The source of this TCR beta chain is a study of blood T cell repertoires in COVID-19. Study-wide context: The United States, Italy and Spain provided the acute and convalescent COVID-19 samples.

This table comes from immunoSEQ multiplex PCR, and its TCRdb copy is limited to in-frame clones, with some not included. The sample shows roughly 360,000 clones, more than 75% of them seen only once. Losses at the gene ends were 7 bases for V and 5 bases for J; bases not matched to a gene: 6. The CDR3 contains 13 residues. CDR1 and CDR2 from the germline V gene are PRHDT and FYEKMQ (reference sequence). The genes are TRBV13 and TRBJ2-7; TRBD1 matches at 9 bases. Sequencing used PBMCs or T cells enriched from blood (not recorded which). The TCR sequence derives from a man between 25 and 39 years old who had recovered from COVID-19. The CDR3 loop reads CASNRGQGDEQYF. In nucleotides, the CDR3 is TGTGCCAGCAACAGGGGGCAAGGCGACGAGCAGTACTTC.